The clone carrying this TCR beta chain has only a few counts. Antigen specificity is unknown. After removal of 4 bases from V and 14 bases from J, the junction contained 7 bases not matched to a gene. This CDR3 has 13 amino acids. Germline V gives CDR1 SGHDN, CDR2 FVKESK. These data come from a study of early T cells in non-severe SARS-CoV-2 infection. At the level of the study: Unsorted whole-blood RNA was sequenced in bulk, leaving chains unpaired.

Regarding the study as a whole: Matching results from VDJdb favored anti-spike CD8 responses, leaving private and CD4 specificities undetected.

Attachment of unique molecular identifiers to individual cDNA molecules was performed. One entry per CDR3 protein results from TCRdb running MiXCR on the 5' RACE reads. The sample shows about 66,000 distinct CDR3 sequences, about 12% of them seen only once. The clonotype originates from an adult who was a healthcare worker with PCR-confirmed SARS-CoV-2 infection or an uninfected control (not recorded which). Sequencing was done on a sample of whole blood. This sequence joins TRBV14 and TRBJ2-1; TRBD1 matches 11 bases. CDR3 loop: CASSPGQGVPEFF. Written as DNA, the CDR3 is TGTGCCAGCAGCCCGGGACAGGGGGTACCAGAGTTCTTC.